These T cell receptor beta chains were read from a single sample in a study of regulatory T cells in long-lasting Graves disease. TCRdb itself ran the multiplex PCR reads through MiXCR, one entry per CDR3 protein. The table shows a few hundred thousand distinct CDR3 sequences, with roughly a quarter occurring only once. The material sequenced was peripheral blood mononuclear cells (PBMCs), taken when the disease was refractory, from a patient treated with antithyroid drugs. The receptor set was obtained from a female donor with Graves disease. The CDR3 runs from the conserved cysteine through the conserved F or W. The D gene is left open where the match is weak. For some rows the clone size is stated as once, few or many, or as a class when expanded; others skip it.

TRBD2,TRBJ2-7,TRBV6-5,few,TGTGCCAGCAGTTTTCGCGGGAGGGCCTCCGAGCAGTACTTC,CASSFRGRASEQYF
NA,TRBJ2-7,TRBV15,NA,TGTGCCACCAGCAGGGCTCAGGAAGCAAGTTACGAGCAGTACTTC,CATSRAQEASYEQYF
NA,TRBJ2-1,TRBV7-2,NA,TGTGCCAGCAGACCGTCGGGGGGCAATACGTACAATGAGCAGTTCTTC,CASRPSGGNTYNEQFF
NA,TRBJ2-7,TRBV16,few,TGTGCCAGCGGCCCCGGAGATTGGGGGTCCTACGAGCAGTACTTC,CASGPGDWGSYEQYF
NA,TRBJ1-6,TRBV12-3/TRBV12-4,few,TGTGCCAGCAGGCCAGGGAGAATTTATAATTCACCCCTCCACTTT,CASRPGRIYNSPLHF
NA,TRBJ1-1,TRBV15,NA,TGTGCCACCGGGCTCAGTGACAGGTTGAACACTGAAGCTTTCTTT,CATGLSDRLNTEAFF
NA,TRBJ2-7,TRBV7-2,few,TGTGCCAGCAGCTTATCGGGGGGCGCCGACTACGAGCAGTACTTC,CASSLSGGADYEQYF
TRBD2,TRBJ2-2,TRBV9,few,TGTGCCAGCAGTTTAGGACTAGCGGGAATCGGCACCGGGGAGCTGTTTTTT,CASSLGLAGIGTGELFF
NA,TRBJ2-4,TRBV2,many,TGTGCCAGCAGTGGACAGGTCAGACTAGCCGCGATAGCCAAAAACATTCAGTACTTC,CASSGQVRLAAIAKNIQYF
NA,TRBJ2-5,TRBV20-1,many,TGCAGTGCTTACCTGACTAGGCGGAAGGAGACCCAGTACTTC,CSAYLTRRKETQYF
NA,TRBJ2-7,TRBV7-8,many,TGTGCCAGCAGCTTACGATTCTCCTACGAGCAGTACTTC,CASSLRFSYEQYF
NA,TRBJ2-7,TRBV28,few,TGTGCCAGCAGTTTACCAAGGGCGCTTTACTACGAGCAGTACTTC,CASSLPRALYYEQYF
NA,TRBJ2-4,TRBV15,NA,TGTGCCACCAGCAGAGCCCCCGTAGGAGGGGACATTCAGTACTTC,CATSRAPVGGDIQYF
NA,TRBJ1-1,TRBV29-1,NA,TGCAGCGGGGTGAGCAGGTTGAACACTGAAGCTTTCTTT,CSGVSRLNTEAFF
TRBD1,TRBJ1-1,TRBV28,many,TGTGCCAGCAGAGGGACAGGGAACGAACGGCAAGCTTTCTTT,CASRGTGNERQAFF
NA,TRBJ2-7,TRBV12-3/TRBV12-4,few,TGTGCCAGCAGTTTTTTGTCAGGGTCAATTAGCGGCGAGCAGTACTTC,CASSFLSGSISGEQYF
TRBD1,TRBJ2-3,TRBV20-1,few,TGCAGTGCTAGACAGGGGGCAGATACGCAGTATTTT,CSARQGADTQYF
NA,TRBJ1-1,TRBV29-1,NA,TGCAGCGCCGAGGGACTGAACACTGAAGCTTTCTTT,CSAEGLNTEAFF
TRBD2,TRBJ2-1,TRBV7-2,NA,TGTGCCAGCAGCTTAGGGCCTCGGACTAGCGGATATGTAACCTACAATGAGCAGTTCTTC,CASSLGPRTSGYVTYNEQFF
NA,TRBJ1-2,TRBV6-1,few,TGTGCCAGCAGCCCGACATATGCCGGGCATGGCTACACCTTC,CASSPTYAGHGYTF
NA,TRBJ1-4,TRBV19,few,TGTGCCAGTAGTATAGGCCGGAGAAATGAAAAACTGTTTTTT,CASSIGRRNEKLFF
NA,TRBJ1-3,TRBV3-1,few,TGTGCCAGCAGCCAAGCTAAGGGGGGCTCTGGAAACACCATATATTTT,CASSQAKGGSGNTIYF
NA,TRBJ1-1,TRBV5-6,many,TGTGCCAGCAGCTTGGCGGGGCGTTGGACTGAAGCTTTCTTT,CASSLAGRWTEAFF
NA,TRBJ2-7,TRBV5-1,few,TGCGCCAGCAGCTTGGTAGGTAGCCAGGGCTACGAGCAGTACTTC,CASSLVGSQGYEQYF
TRBD1,TRBJ2-7,TRBV27,NA,TGTGCCAGCAGACCCATCTTTGGACAGGGAGCCTACGAGCAGTACTTC,CASRPIFGQGAYEQYF
TRBD1,TRBJ1-5,TRBV20-1,many,TGCAGTGCTAGTAGAGGGGGCAGGGGTAATCAGCCCCAGCATTTT,CSASRGGRGNQPQHF
TRBD2,TRBJ2-5,TRBV9,many,TGTGCCAGCAGCTCCAGGACTAGCGGGAGTCAAGAGACCCAGTACTTC,CASSSRTSGSQETQYF
TRBD1,TRBJ2-4,TRBV11-2,few,TGTGCCAGCAGCCGCCCTGGGACAGAAAACATTCAGTACTTC,CASSRPGTENIQYF
NA,TRBJ2-2,TRBV18,NA,TGTGCCAGCTCACCACCAACTAGCCGAGTTAACACCGGGGAGCTGTTTTTT,CASSPPTSRVNTGELFF
NA,TRBJ2-2,TRBV27,many,TGTGCCAGCAGTTTTTTCCGTGACCTTAACACCGGGGAGCTGTTTTTT,CASSFFRDLNTGELFF
TRBD1,TRBJ1-5,TRBV6-1,many,TGTGCCAGCAGCCCCGGACAGGAGAATCAGCCCCAGCATTTT,CASSPGQENQPQHF
TRBD2,TRBJ2-4,TRBV20-1,many,TGCAGTGCTAGGGGCGGGAGCGATGTCAAAAACATTCAGTACTTC,CSARGGSDVKNIQYF
TRBD1,TRBJ1-1,TRBV27,NA,TGTGCCAGCAGTTTAGTACCTCCGGGACAGGTAGCAACGAACACTGAAGCTTTCTTT,CASSLVPPGQVATNTEAFF
NA,TRBJ2-2,TRBV6-2/TRBV6-3,many,TGTGCCAGCAGTTACTCGATCATGAGGGTACACACCGGGGAGCTGTTTTTT,CASSYSIMRVHTGELFF
TRBD1,TRBJ2-7,TRBV30,NA,TGTGCCTGGAGTGCGACAGGGGACGAGCAGTACTTC,CAWSATGDEQYF
NA,TRBJ2-7,TRBV28,many,TGTGCCAGCAGTTTATCATGGCAGTTCCCCTACGAGCAGTACTTC,CASSLSWQFPYEQYF
NA,TRBJ2-7,TRBV29-1,few,TGCAGCGTCGTAGGGGGGGTGGAATCCCCCTTTGAGCAGTACTTC,CSVVGGVESPFEQYF